The 19 T cell receptor beta chains below come from one sample, sequenced in a study of long-term antiretroviral therapy in people with HIV. A v3.0 immunoSEQ assay was performed at survey level. Assay: immunoSEQ multiplex PCR; the TCRdb copy retains only in-frame clones and omits some. The repertoire holds approximately 12,000 clones, with more than 75% as singletons. Material: unsorted PBMCs, obtained just over 8 years after starting antiretroviral therapy. The receptors here all came from a man aged 45-60 years with HIV.

V usage is TRBV27 and J usage is TRBJ1-1; tentatively, D is TRBD1 (6 bases). The ends were cut back, 5 bases at V and 2 bases at J, with 12 bases in the middle. Germline-derived CDR1 and CDR2 are MNHEY and SMNVEV (reference sequence). This CDR3 has 14 residues. CDR3 sequence (DNA): TGTGCCAGCAGTGACAGGACCACCAACACTGAAGCTTTCTTT. Translated: CASSDRTTNTEAFF.

This clone was detected only once. The rearrangement joins TRBV28 to TRBJ2-7; D possibly corresponds to TRBD2 (5 bases). The germline V gene has CDR1 MDHEN and CDR2 SYDVKM. CDR3 size: 13 residues. Trimming took off 8 bases at V and 2 bases at J, with 13 bases between the two ends. Written as DNA, the CDR3 is TGTGCCAGCGGCCCGGACGGGACCTACGAGCAGTACTTC. Its translation is CASGPDGTYEQYF.

This chain uses TRBV5-1 with TRBJ2-1; no clear D. This CDR3 is 11 amino acids long. The V gene lost 0 bases and the J gene lost 5 bases, with 0 bases spanning the gap. Germline loops: CDR1 SGHRS, CDR2 YFSETQ. This CDR3 is CASSLDNEQFF. CDR3 DNA: TGCGCCAGCAGCTTGGACAATGAGCAGTTCTTC.

The rearrangement uses TRBV4-1 and TRBJ1-2; TRBD1 aligns across 7 bases. Trimming cost V 5 bases and J 5 bases; bases outside gene matches: 14. Germline lookup yields CDR1 MGHRA and CDR2 YSYEKL. The CDR3 length is 16 residues. The CDR3 region has the DNA TGCGCCAGCAGCTCCTTCAGTTCGACAGGGCGTTATGGCTACACCTTC. Protein: CASSSFSSTGRYGYTF.

The chain links TRBV28 to TRBJ1-5; 7 nucleotides line up with TRBD1. Germline CDR1 is MDHEN and CDR2 is SYDVKM. The CDR3 sequence is 16 residues long. V gave up 5 bases and J gave up 4 bases; unmatched junction bases: 11. Written as DNA, the CDR3 is TGTGCCAGCAGTCCGTCCGCTTACAGGGGTAATCAGCCCCAGCATTTT. Translation: CASSPSAYRGNQPQHF.

The chain joins TRBV2 to TRBJ1-1; possible D gene TRBD1, 6 bases. The CDR3 spans 16 residues. Germline CDR1 reads SNHLY; CDR2 reads FYNNEI. Trimming stripped 4 bases from V and 0 bases from J, with 15 bases between. The CDR3 DNA reads as TGTGCCAGCAGTGTTCCGCAGGGGAAGGTGAACACTGAAGCTTTCTTT. Translation: CASSVPQGKVNTEAFF.

This clone turned up a few times. The CDR3 sequence: CASRRQGLYEQYF. For the CDR3, the DNA is TGTGCCAGCCGTCGTCAGGGGTTATACGAGCAGTACTTC. This chain links TRBV27 with TRBJ2-7; a possible D gene is TRBD1 (6 bases). The CDR3 runs to 13 residues. Trimming took off 8 bases at V and 4 bases at J, with 15 bases between the two ends. In germline, CDR1 is MNHEY, CDR2 SMNVEV (reference sequence).

J is TRBJ2-7 and V is TRBV19; D gene uncertain. Germline CDR1 LNHDA, CDR2 SQIVND (reference sequence). There are 15 residues in the CDR3. The DNA for the CDR3 is TGTGCAAGCTCGTGGGTGTCAGGCGAATTCTACGAGCAGTACTTC. Protein product: CASSWVSGEFYEQYF.

As concerns this clone: An end of the junction does not agree with germline; a read error may underlie this. This chain links TRBV7-8 with TRBJ1-1, with D hard to call. The CDR3 contains 13 residues. Germline loops: CDR1 SGHVS, CDR2 FQNEAQ. In DNA, the CDR3 is TGTGCCAGCAGTTTAGGGATGAACACTGAAGCTTTCTTT. Protein product: CASSLGMNTEAFF.

This chain connects TRBV2 to TRBJ2-7; 7 positions match TRBD1. In germline, CDR1 is SNHLY, CDR2 FYNNEI. The CDR3 runs to 15 residues. V lost 4 bases and J lost 3; bases outside the gene matches: 9. CDR3 residues: CASSAGTAGVYEQYF. DNA of the CDR3: TGTGCCAGCAGTGCCGGGACAGCCGGAGTCTACGAGCAGTACTTC.

The genes are TRBV2 and TRBJ2-7; D may be TRBD2 (6 bases). Between the trimmed V and J ends, which lost 10 bases and 7 bases, there was a span of 17 bases. The CDR3 has 12 amino acids. Per the germline V gene, CDR1 is SNHLY and CDR2 is FYNNEI. Here the CDR3 DNA reads TGTGCCACCGGAGGGGCTAACGGGGAGCAGTACTTC. Protein sequence: CATGGANGEQYF.

This clone occurred once. This chain connects TRBV28 to TRBJ1-2, with D possibly matching TRBD1 (6 bases). Trimming removed 3 bases at V and 4 bases at J, with 12 bases between. CDR3 length equals 14 residues. Germline V gives CDR1 MDHEN, CDR2 SYDVKM. The CDR3 coding sequence is TGTGCCAGCAGTTTGGGGGGCAGGAGCTATGGCTACACCTTC. Translating gives CASSLGGRSYGYTF.

The chain couples TRBV7-9 to TRBJ2-5; 7 bases align to TRBD1. The CDR3 is made up of 15 amino acids. Trimming at V came to 3 bases and at J to 2 bases, leaving 6 bases not matched to a gene. Per the germline V gene, CDR1 is SEHNR and CDR2 is FQNEAQ (reference sequence). Written as DNA, the CDR3 is TGTGCCAGCAGCTTCGGGACAGAGGAACAAGAGACCCAGTACTTC. Its translation: CASSFGTEEQETQYF.

The V gene is TRBV19, the J gene TRBJ1-1, with D perhaps matching TRBD1 (6 bases). Germline V gives CDR1 LNHDA, CDR2 SQIVND (reference sequence). The CDR3 spans 13 residues. Trimming cost V 8 bases and J 1 base, with 11 bases left between them. The CDR3 bases are TGTGCCAGTGGTGACAGGTGGAACACTGAAGCTTTCTTT. Its protein product is CASGDRWNTEAFF.

This chain links TRBV2 with TRBJ2-1; 9 bases align to TRBD1. V was clipped by 4 bases and J by 6 bases; unmatched bases: 7. Per the germline V gene, CDR1 is SNHLY and CDR2 is FYNNEI. The CDR3 has 15 amino acids. CDR3 nucleotides: TGTGCCAGCAGTGGAACAGGGGGCGGTATCAATGAGCAGTTCTTC. Its protein is CASSGTGGGINEQFF.

V usage is TRBV29-1 and J usage is TRBJ2-7, with D perhaps matching TRBD2 (7 bases). V lost 6 bases and J lost 5, with 23 bases in between. The CDR3 is made up of 15 amino acids. From germline, CDR1 is SQVTM and CDR2 ANQGSEA. CDR3 in DNA: TGCAGCGTCGCAAACCCTCTTGGGAGGGGGAACGAGCAGTACTTC. Translation gives CSVANPLGRGNEQYF.

V gene TRBV5-1 combines with J gene TRBJ2-5; 9 bases align to TRBD1. With the DNA end fitting TRBJ2-7 better, the J assignment may be wrong. The CDR3 length is 13 residues. From germline, CDR1 is SGHRS and CDR2 YFSETQ. The CDR3 DNA reads as TGCGCCAGCAGCTGGGACAGGGCGGACGAGCAGTACTTC. Encoded protein: CASSWDRADEQYF.

The V gene is TRBV6-1, the J gene TRBJ1-2; D is uncertain. CDR1 is MNHNS, CDR2 SASEGT, per germline. V lost 5 bases, J lost 0 bases, and 13 bases lay in between. The CDR3 length is 15 residues. The chain's CDR3 is CASSPADGANYGYTF. CDR3 sequence (DNA): TGTGCCAGCAGTCCTGCCGACGGGGCTAACTATGGCTACACCTTC.

The chain recombines TRBV6-5 with TRBJ1-2; D unresolved. CDR1 and CDR2 (germline): MNHEY, SVGAGI. This CDR3 spans 14 amino acids. V shed 2 bases and J shed 8 bases, with 15 bases lying between them. The chain's CDR3 is CASSYRRRRLGYTF. The CDR3 nucleotides read TGTGCCAGCAGTTACCGGAGGAGGCGGTTAGGCTACACCTTC.